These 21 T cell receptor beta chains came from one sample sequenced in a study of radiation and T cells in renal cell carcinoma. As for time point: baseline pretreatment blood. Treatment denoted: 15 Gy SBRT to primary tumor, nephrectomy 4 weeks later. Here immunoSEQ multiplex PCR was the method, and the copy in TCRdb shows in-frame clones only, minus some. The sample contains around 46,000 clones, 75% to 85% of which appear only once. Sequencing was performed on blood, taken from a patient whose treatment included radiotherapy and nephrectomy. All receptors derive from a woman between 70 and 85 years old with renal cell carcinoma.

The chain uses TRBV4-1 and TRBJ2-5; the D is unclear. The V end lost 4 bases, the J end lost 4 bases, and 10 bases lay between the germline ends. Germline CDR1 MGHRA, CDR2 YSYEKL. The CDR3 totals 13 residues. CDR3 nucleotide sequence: TGCGCCAGCAGCCTAGTAAATAGAGAGACCCAGTACTTC. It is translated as CASSLVNRETQYF.

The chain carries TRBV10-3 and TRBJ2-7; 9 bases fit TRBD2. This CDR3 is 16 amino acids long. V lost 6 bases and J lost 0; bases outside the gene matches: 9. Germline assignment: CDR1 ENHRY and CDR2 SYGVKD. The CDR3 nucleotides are TGTGCCATCAGCCCCGTGGGTAGCGGGGGCTCCTACGAGCAGTACTTC. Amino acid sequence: CAISPVGSGGSYEQYF.

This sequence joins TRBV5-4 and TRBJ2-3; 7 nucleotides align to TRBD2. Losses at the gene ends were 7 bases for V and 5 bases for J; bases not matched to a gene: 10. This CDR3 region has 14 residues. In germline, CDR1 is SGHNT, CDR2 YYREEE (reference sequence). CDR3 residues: CASYSRASGDTQYF. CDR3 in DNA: TGTGCCAGCTACTCGCGAGCTAGCGGAGATACGCAGTATTTT.

The CDR3 region is CATSGPTFYNEQFF. DNA for the CDR3: TGTGCCACCTCGGGACCGACGTTCTACAATGAGCAGTTCTTC. This sequence joins TRBV19 and TRBJ2-1; D may match TRBD1 or TRBD2 (5 bases each). CDR1 is LNHDA, CDR2 SQIVND, per germline (reference sequence). The germline V and J ends were trimmed by 10 bases and 3 bases, with 16 bases remaining between them. The CDR3 is 14 amino acids. The complete variable domain, with remaining parts taken from reference TRBV19 and TRBJ2-1, reads DGGITQSPKYLFRKEGQNVTLSCEQNLNHDAMYWYRQDPGQGLRLIYYSQIVNDFQKGDIAEGYSVSREKKESFPLTVTSAQKNPTAFYLCATSGPTFYNEQFFGPGTRLTVL.

CDR3 protein: CASSQAASGVPDTQYF. In DNA form, the CDR3 reads TGCGCCAGCAGCCAGGCGGCTAGCGGGGTCCCAGATACGCAGTATTTT. This chain connects TRBV4-1 to TRBJ2-3; 9 bases align to TRBD2. Germline lookup yields CDR1 MGHRA and CDR2 YSYEKL. Trimming at V came to 3 bases and at J to 4 bases, leaving 8 bases not matched to a gene. The length of the CDR3 is 16 residues.

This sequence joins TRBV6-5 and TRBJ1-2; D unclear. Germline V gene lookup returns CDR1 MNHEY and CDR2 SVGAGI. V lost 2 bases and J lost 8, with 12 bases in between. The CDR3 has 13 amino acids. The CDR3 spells CASSYPAGEGYTF. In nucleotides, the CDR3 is TGTGCCAGCAGTTACCCTGCCGGAGAGGGCTACACCTTC.

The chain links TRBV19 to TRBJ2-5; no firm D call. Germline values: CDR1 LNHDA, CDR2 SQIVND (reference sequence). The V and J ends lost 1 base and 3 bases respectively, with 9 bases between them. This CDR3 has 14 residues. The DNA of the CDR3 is TGTGCCAGTAGTATAGTCGTGGCCGAAGAGACCCAGTACTTC. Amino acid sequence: CASSIVVAEETQYF.

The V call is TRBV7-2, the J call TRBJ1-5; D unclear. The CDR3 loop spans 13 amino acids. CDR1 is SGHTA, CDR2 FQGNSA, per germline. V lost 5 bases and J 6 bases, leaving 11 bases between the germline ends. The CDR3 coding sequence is TGTGCCAGCAGCACTTCCGGGATTCAGCCCCAGCATTTT. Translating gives CASSTSGIQPQHF.

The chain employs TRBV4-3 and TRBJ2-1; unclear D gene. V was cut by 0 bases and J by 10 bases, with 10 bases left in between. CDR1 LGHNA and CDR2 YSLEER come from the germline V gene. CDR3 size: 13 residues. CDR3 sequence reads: CASSQDLQREQFF. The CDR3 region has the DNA TGCGCCAGCAGCCAAGACCTCCAGAGGGAGCAGTTCTTC.

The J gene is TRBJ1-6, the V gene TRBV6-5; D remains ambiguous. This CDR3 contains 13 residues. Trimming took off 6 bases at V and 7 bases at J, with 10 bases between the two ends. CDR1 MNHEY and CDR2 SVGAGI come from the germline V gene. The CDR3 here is CASRDGVNSPLHF. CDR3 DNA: TGTGCCAGCAGGGACGGGGTAAATTCACCCCTCCACTTT.

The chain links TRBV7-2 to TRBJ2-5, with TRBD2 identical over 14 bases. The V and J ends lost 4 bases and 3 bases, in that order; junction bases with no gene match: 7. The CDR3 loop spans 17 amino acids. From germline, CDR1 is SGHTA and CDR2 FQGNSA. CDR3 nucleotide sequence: TGTGCCAGCAGCTCCCCGGGACTAGCGGGAGTGGAAGAGACCCAGTACTTC. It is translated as CASSSPGLAGVEETQYF.

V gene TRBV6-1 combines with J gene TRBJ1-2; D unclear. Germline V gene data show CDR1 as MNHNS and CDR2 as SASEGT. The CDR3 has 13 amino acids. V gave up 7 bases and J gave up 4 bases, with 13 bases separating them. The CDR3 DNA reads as TGTGCCAGCACGGGCAGGCCGGGCTATGGCTACACCTTC. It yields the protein CASTGRPGYGYTF.

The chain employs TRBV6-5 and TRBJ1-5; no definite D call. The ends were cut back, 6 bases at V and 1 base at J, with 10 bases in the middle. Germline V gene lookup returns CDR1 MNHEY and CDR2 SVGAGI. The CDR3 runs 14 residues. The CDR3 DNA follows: TGTGCCAGCAGCGCCGCCTGGAGCAATCAGCCCCAGCATTTT. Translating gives CASSAAWSNQPQHF.

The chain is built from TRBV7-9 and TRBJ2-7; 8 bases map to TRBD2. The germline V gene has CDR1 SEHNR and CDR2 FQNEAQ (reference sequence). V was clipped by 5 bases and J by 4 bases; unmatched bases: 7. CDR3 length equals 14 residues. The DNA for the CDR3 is TGTGCCAGCAGCGGGGGACTAGTTCCGTACGAGCAGTACTTC. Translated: CASSGGLVPYEQYF. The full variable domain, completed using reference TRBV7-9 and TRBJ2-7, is DTGVSQNPRHKITKRGQNVTFRCDPISEHNRLYWYRQTLGQGPEFLTYFQNEAQLEKSRLLSDRFSAERPKGSFSTLEIQRTEQGDSAMYLCASSGGLVPYEQYFGPGTRLTVT.

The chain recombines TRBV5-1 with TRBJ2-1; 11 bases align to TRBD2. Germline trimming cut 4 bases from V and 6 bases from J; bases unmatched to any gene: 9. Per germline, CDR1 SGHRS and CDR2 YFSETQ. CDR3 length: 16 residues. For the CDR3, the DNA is TGCGCCAGCAGCCGAGATACTAGCGGGGGTTTCAATGAGCAGTTCTTC. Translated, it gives CASSRDTSGGFNEQFF.

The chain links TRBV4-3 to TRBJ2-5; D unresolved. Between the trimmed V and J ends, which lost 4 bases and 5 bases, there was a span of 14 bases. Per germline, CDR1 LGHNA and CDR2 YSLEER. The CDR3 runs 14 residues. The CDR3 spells CASSPNLGGETQYF. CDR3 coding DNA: TGCGCCAGCAGCCCGAATCTAGGTGGGGAGACCCAGTACTTC.

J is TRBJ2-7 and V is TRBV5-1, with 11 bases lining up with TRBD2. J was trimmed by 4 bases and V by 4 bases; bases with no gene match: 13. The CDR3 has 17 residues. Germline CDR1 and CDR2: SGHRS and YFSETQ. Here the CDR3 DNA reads TGCGCCAGCAGCCGGGACAGCGGACTAGCGGGCTCTTACGAGCAGTACTTC. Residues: CASSRDSGLAGSYEQYF.

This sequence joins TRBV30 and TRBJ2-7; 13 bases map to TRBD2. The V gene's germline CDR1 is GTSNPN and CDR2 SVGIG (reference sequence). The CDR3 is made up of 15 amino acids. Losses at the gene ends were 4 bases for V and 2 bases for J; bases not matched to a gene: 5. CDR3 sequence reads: CAWTVGTSGAYEQYF. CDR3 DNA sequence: TGTGCCTGGACCGTAGGGACTAGCGGGGCCTACGAGCAGTACTTC.

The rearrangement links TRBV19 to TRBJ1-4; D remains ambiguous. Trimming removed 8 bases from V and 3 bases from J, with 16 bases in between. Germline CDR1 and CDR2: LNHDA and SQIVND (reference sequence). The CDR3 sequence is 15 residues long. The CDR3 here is CASEAQGKANEKLFF. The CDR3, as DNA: TGTGCCAGTGAAGCCCAAGGGAAAGCTAATGAAAAACTGTTTTTT.

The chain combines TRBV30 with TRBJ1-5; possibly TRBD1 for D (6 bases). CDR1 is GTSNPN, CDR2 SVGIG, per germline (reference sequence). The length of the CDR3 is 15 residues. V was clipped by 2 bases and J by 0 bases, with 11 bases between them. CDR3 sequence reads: CAWSSGTLSNQPQHF. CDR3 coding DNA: TGTGCCTGGAGTTCCGGGACACTTAGCAATCAGCCCCAGCATTTT.

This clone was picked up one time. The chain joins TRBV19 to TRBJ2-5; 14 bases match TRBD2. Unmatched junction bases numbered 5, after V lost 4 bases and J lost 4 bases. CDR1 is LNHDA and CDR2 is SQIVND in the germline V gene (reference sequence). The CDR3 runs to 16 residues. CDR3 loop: CASSRGLAGGGETQYF. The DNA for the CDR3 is TGTGCCAGTAGTAGAGGACTAGCGGGAGGAGGAGAGACCCAGTACTTC.